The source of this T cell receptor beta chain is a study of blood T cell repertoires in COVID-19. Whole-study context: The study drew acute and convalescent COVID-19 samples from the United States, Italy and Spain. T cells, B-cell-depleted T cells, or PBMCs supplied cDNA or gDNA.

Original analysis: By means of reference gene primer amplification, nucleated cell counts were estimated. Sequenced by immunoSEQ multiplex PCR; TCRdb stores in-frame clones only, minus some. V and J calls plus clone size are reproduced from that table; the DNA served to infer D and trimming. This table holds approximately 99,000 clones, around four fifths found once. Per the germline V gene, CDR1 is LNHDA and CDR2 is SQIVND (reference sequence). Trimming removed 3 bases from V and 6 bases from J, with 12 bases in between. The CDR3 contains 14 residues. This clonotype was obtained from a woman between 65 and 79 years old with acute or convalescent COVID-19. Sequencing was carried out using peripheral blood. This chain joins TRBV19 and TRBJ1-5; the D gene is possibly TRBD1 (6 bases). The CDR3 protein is CASSISGGGQPQHF. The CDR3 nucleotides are TGTGCCAGTAGTATTTCTGGGGGCGGTCAGCCCCAGCATTTT.